The T cell receptor beta chain under discussion was sequenced for a study of identical twins. There are 12 residues in the CDR3. CDR1 is DFQATT, CDR2 SNEGSKA, per germline (reference sequence). Trimming cost V 1 base and J 14 bases, with 15 bases left between them. With regard to this clonotype: Antigen specificity is unknown.

Study observations and caveats: Not following the same donors, the study drew its conclusions from cross-sectional statistical analysis. While abundant cord blood beta clonotypes carried fewer insertions, memory repertoires showed no such pattern. Zero-insertion analyses could be partly confounded by invariant MAIT and iNKT cells.

Carrying unique molecular identifiers, the cDNA also gained a universal primer site through template switching. Each CDR3 protein gets one entry after TCRdb re-called the 5' RACE reads with MiXCR. The sample shows about 470,000 distinct CDR3 sequences, less than 25% of them seen only once. The same sample was also studied in work on T cells expressing NK-cell markers.

This sequence joins TRBV20-1 and TRBJ2-1, with D uncertain. The sequencing sample was made of CD4+ T cells sorted from blood. The sequence derives from a woman aged 18-29 years in good health. The CDR3 nucleotides read TGCAGTGCTAGAGTTCGGCTCACGCACGAGTTCTTC. It encodes CSARVRLTHEFF.